The present T cell receptor beta chain was sequenced within a study of T cells after yellow fever vaccination (dated by TCRdb to between 2018 and 2020). Regarding the research as a whole: Libraries from fractions with low cell numbers were prepared with the SMART-Seq v4 Ultra Low Input RNA kit. The cohort comprised two healthy male donors, one aged 18 to 29 and one aged 30 to 40 years. To follow T-cell clones before and after primary and booster YFV17D yellow fever vaccination, bulk TCR alpha and beta repertoires were sequenced over time. Bulk PBMC replicates and cell subsets were isolated from blood drawn at multiple timepoints before and after both primary and secondary immunization. Broad study findings and their caveats: Most clones expanded after primary vaccination were re-detected after the booster (almost 97% of CD4 and around 88% of CD8), suggesting broad memory maintenance. Only two donors were included in the study, so the extent to which the findings can be generalized is limited. Compared with the primary T-cell response, the secondary T-cell response was weaker but faster, peaking on day 5 rather than day 15. Because abundant contaminating clonotypes from the bulk population could be contained in FACS-sorted repertoires, computational filtering was required. A small fraction of clonotypes appeared in both the CD4 and CD8 compartments, likely as a result of convergent recombination.

With respect to this clonotype: Its recognized antigen is unknown. Per-base quality was not reported, and no clone a single base away is much larger than it.

In the paper's terms, the treatment or condition label means: live attenuated yellow fever vaccine strain. A standard Ficoll-Paque protocol was used to isolate PBMCs from peripheral blood. CD4 and CD8 T-cell fractions were isolated with Dynabeads CD4 and CD8 positive selection kits. TriZol was used to extract RNA from bulk PBMCs, CD4 and CD8 fractions, and dextramer-positive and dextramer-negative fractions. TCRdb names Illumina NovaSeq 6000 as the instrument used. TCR cDNA was made using 5'RACE template switching, a step that added a universal primer site and unique molecular identifiers. cDNA synthesis was primed from both the TCR alpha and TCR beta constant segments. Libraries were amplified in two PCR steps, with sample barcodes and sequencing adapters added in the second step. Sequencing of libraries was done on Illumina HiSeq 2500 (2x100 bp) or NovaSeq (2x150 bp). The paper's processing steps were these. Demultiplexing of reads and collapsing into UMI consensus sequences were performed with MIGEC, and V(D)J alignment was carried out with MiXCR. Clonotypes responding to the vaccine were identified with edgeR on replicate PBMC samples, with the criteria of FDR below 0.01 and a log2 fold change above 5 up to day 15. Each bulk clonotype received a CD4 or CD8 identity based on whether the sequenced CD4 or CD8 repertoire contained that clonotype at higher abundance. The public sequencing data were trimmed at Q25 with fastp and processed into clonotypes with MiXCR by TCRdb, which kept only in-frame beta chains. Under each unique CDR3 protein, matching rows form one entry showing the most common genes and DNA. TCRdb, rather than the study authors, made the V and J calls. Recorded for this sample are 200,000 to 250,000 distinct CDR3 sequences; approximately 3% of them occurred a single time. Around 3% of the sample belongs to the ten largest clones.

This clonotype was obtained from a man aged 18-30 years who received the YFV17D yellow fever vaccine. The sequencing used CD4+ T cells sorted from PBMCs, collected 10 days after the yellow fever booster vaccination.

In nucleotides, the sequence is TGTGCCAGCAGCCAGGGACAGGTTGCCTACGAGCAGTACTTC. Translated, this gives CASSQGQVAYEQYF. This receptor chain uses TRBV12-3 or TRBV12-4 and TRBJ2-7, and TRBD1 matches 8 of the central bases. V is cut back by 6 bases and J by 2 bases, with 6 bases in the junction unmatched. Including the terminal cysteine and phenylalanine, the CDR3 comprises 14 residues. The sequence is cut down to CDR3 DNA, 42 bases in frame from base 1.